Listed below are T cell receptor beta chains from one sample, sequenced in a study of blood T cell repertoires in COVID-19. TCRdb's table, derived via immunoSEQ multiplex PCR, lists solely in-frame clones and lacks some. The sample has more than 250,000 clones; 70% to 90% are singletons. The specimen sequenced was PBMCs or T cells enriched from blood (not recorded which). Receptors originate from a woman aged 40 to 49 with acute COVID-19. Each CDR3 is given with its conserved first and last residue. A D gene is named only where the DNA matches it firmly. A row's size may be missing; if present it is once, few, many or a size class.

TRBV9	NA	NA	TRBJ2-5	TGTGCCAGCAGCGTAAGTCGGCAAGAGACCCAGTACTTC	CASSVSRQETQYF
TRBV11-3	NA	NA	TRBJ1-1	TGTGCCAGCAGTTTGGGGGCATTCACTGAAGCTTTCTTT	CASSLGAFTEAFF
TRBV19	NA	NA	TRBJ1-1	TGTGCCAGTAGTATAGATGGAGAGACTGAAGCTTTCTTT	CASSIDGETEAFF
TRBV7-9	NA	NA	TRBJ1-2	TGTGCCAGCAGCCCTCAGGGCGAGGCTCTCTATGGCTACACCTTC	CASSPQGEALYGYTF
TRBV15	TRBD1	NA	TRBJ1-4	TGTGCCACCAGCAGGGACAGGGGCTCGGCCCTAAATGAAAAACTGTTTTTT	CATSRDRGSALNEKLFF
TRBV15	TRBD1	NA	TRBJ2-1	TGTGCCACCAGCAGAAAGGACAGGGACAATGAGCAGTTCTTC	CATSRKDRDNEQFF
TRBV7-9	NA	NA	TRBJ1-2	TGTGCCAGCAGCAAAGCGGTCGCCTTAGCGAGCTATGGCTACACCTTC	CASSKAVALASYGYTF
TRBV30	NA	NA	TRBJ1-1	TGTGCCTGGAGACTTACAGGGTTGTACACTGAAGCTTTCTTT	CAWRLTGLYTEAFF
TRBV15	TRBD2	NA	TRBJ2-1	TGTGCCACCCTCTCCCCTAGCGGGAGCTATGAGCAGTTCTTC	CATLSPSGSYEQFF
TRBV18	TRBD1	NA	TRBJ1-6	TGTGCCAGCTCATCCGGGACAGGGAATTCACCCCTCCACTTT	CASSSGTGNSPLHF
TRBV30	NA	NA	TRBJ2-7	TGTGCCTGGAGTTCACAATACGAGCAGTACTTC	CAWSSQYEQYF
TRBV19	TRBD2	NA	TRBJ2-3	TGTGCCAGTAGTAGAGCGGGAGGTGGAGATACGCAGTATTTT	CASSRAGGGDTQYF
TRBV30	NA	NA	TRBJ1-3	TGTGCCTGGCGGACAGTTCTAGATGGAAACACCATATATTTT	CAWRTVLDGNTIYF
TRBV7-3	NA	NA	TRBJ1-3	TGTGCCAGCAGCACTAGCGGTGGAAACACCATATATTTT	CASSTSGGNTIYF
TRBV28	NA	NA	TRBJ2-7	TGTGCCATTGGCGGGCTAGCGCATCGCTACGAGCAGTACTTC	CAIGGLAHRYEQYF
TRBV5-5	NA	NA	TRBJ2-3	TGTGCCAGCAGCTCCCGGGGCGGGGCGGGTACGCAGTATTTT	CASSSRGGAGTQYF
TRBV19	TRBD1	NA	TRBJ2-5	TGTGCCAGTAGTACTCCGGGACAGGGGGAGGGAGAGACCCAGTACTTC	CASSTPGQGEGETQYF
TRBV4-1	TRBD1	NA	TRBJ2-5	TGCGCCAGCAGCCAAGCGGGACAGGGACGGGAGACCCAGTACTTC	CASSQAGQGRETQYF
TRBV19	NA	once	TRBJ1-4	TGTGCCAGTAGCAACACGGGACACTTTAATGAAAAACTGTTTTTT	CASSNTGHFNEKLFF
TRBV28	NA	NA	TRBJ1-5	TGTGCCAGCAGTCCCGGGACAAGATATAGCAATCAGCCCCAGCATTTT	CASSPGTRYSNQPQHF
TRBV7-2	TRBD1	NA	TRBJ2-5	TGTGCCAGCAGCCCACCAGACAGGGTTTCTCGGGAGACCCAGTACTTC	CASSPPDRVSRETQYF
TRBV7-6	TRBD2	NA	TRBJ2-2	TGTGCCAGCAGCTTGGGGTCTTGGGGGGGAAACACCGGGGAGCTGTTTTTT	CASSLGSWGGNTGELFF
TRBV24-1	TRBD1	few	TRBJ2-5	TGTGCCACCAGTGACCCACCCGGGACAGGGGGACAAGAGACCCAGTACTTC	CATSDPPGTGGQETQYF
TRBV7-9	NA	NA	TRBJ1-2	TGTGCCAGCAGCCCCGGAGGTCCGCAGGGCTACACCTTC	CASSPGGPQGYTF
TRBV5-4	TRBD1	few	TRBJ1-5	TGTGCCAGCAGCCTTGCTGACAGGGGGTACTATCGTCATAGCAATCAGCCCCAGCATTTT	CASSLADRGYYRHSNQPQHF
TRBV6-1	TRBD1	NA	TRBJ1-5	TGTGCCAGCAGTGACCAGGGGGTAAGGGGCCAGCCCCAGCATTTT	CASSDQGVRGQPQHF
TRBV9	TRBD2	NA	TRBJ2-2	TGTGCCAGCAGCACCATAGCGGGAGGGTGGACCGGGGAGCTGTTTTTT	CASSTIAGGWTGELFF
TRBV27	NA	NA	TRBJ1-4	TGTGCCAGCAGACGAGGCCCAGGCGGGATCGAAAAACTGTTTTTT	CASRRGPGGIEKLFF
TRBV2	NA	NA	TRBJ1-2	TGTGCCAGTAGACAGATGAACTATGGCTACACCTTC	CASRQMNYGYTF
TRBV7-8	TRBD2	NA	TRBJ2-1	TGTGCCAGCAGCCCCACTAGCGGGAGTCCCTCCTACAATGAGCAGTTCTTC	CASSPTSGSPSYNEQFF
TRBV10-3	NA	NA	TRBJ1-2	TGTGCCATCAGTGAGATGGCCCCCTATGGCTACACCTTC	CAISEMAPYGYTF
TRBV18	NA	few	TRBJ2-5	TGTGCCAGCTCACCGATTAGGAGCCAAGAGACCCAGTACTTC	CASSPIRSQETQYF
TRBV24-1	NA	NA	TRBJ2-3	TGTGCCACCAGTCGACATCGGCAGGGATCAGATACGCAGTATTTT	CATSRHRQGSDTQYF
TRBV4-1	TRBD2	NA	TRBJ2-2	TGCGCCAGCAGCCAAGATGCCCGGCGGGAGCGGAACACCGGGGAGCTGTTTTTT	CASSQDARRERNTGELFF
TRBV9	TRBD1	NA	TRBJ2-2	TGTGCCAGCAGCGCCCGGACAGGCCCGGGCACCGGGGAGCTGTTTTTT	CASSARTGPGTGELFF
TRBV5-5	NA	NA	TRBJ1-1	TGTGCCAGCAGCACGCTCGGGGGGGCTTCCGAAGCTTTCTTT	CASSTLGGASEAFF
TRBV10-3	NA	NA	TRBJ1-1	TGTGCCATCAGTCCAAGTAGCGTAGGGAACACTGAAGCTTTCTTT	CAISPSSVGNTEAFF
TRBV10-3	TRBD1	NA	TRBJ2-5	TGTGCCATCATGATGGGACAGGGAGAGACCCAGTACTTC	CAIMMGQGETQYF
TRBV11-2	NA	NA	TRBJ1-1	TGTGCCAGCAGCCCCAGATCGGGGACATTGAACACTGAAGCTTTCTTT	CASSPRSGTLNTEAFF
TRBV7-9	NA	NA	TRBJ1-1	TGTGCCAGCAGCTTCCCCGACACCATGAACACTGAAGCTTTCTTT	CASSFPDTMNTEAFF
TRBV29-1	TRBD1	NA	TRBJ2-1	TGCAGCGTGGGACAGGGTGGCAATGAGCAGTTCTTC	CSVGQGGNEQFF
TRBV27	NA	NA	TRBJ1-4	TGTGCCAGTAGGCGATTTTCCGGGACACAGACTGCAACTAATGAAAAACTGTTTTTT	CASRRFSGTQTATNEKLFF
TRBV20-1	NA	NA	TRBJ1-2	TGCAGTGCTTCCCGCGGCTATGGCTACACCTTC	CSASRGYGYTF
TRBV4-2	NA	NA	TRBJ1-5	TGTGCCAGCAGCCAGGGGAGGGGAAGTCAGCCCCAGCATTTT	CASSQGRGSQPQHF
TRBV19	NA	NA	TRBJ2-2	TGTGCCAGTTCCAGGGGTCAGGACACCGGGGAGCTGTTTTTT	CASSRGQDTGELFF
TRBV27	TRBD1	once	TRBJ1-1	TGTGCCAGCAGAACCGGGACAGGGATTTTCGGCGCCGAAGCTTTCTTT	CASRTGTGIFGAEAFF
TRBV18	NA	NA	TRBJ1-2	TGTGCCAGCTCACCAGCGACCGAGGGCTATGGCTACACCTTC	CASSPATEGYGYTF
TRBV7-2	TRBD2	NA	TRBJ2-5	TGTGCCAGCAGCTTTACTAGCGCTCAAGAGACCCAGTACTTC	CASSFTSAQETQYF
TRBV6-5	NA	NA	TRBJ2-7	TGTGCCAGCAGTTACTCCGGGAGCGAGCAGTACTTC	CASSYSGSEQYF
TRBV10-2	NA	NA	TRBJ2-3	TGCGCCAGCAGTGAGACAGGGCTTGCGGATACGCAGTATTTT	CASSETGLADTQYF
TRBV7-2	NA	NA	TRBJ2-1	TGTGCCAGCACGATCTTCGGGGTGGATGAGCAGTTCTTC	CASTIFGVDEQFF
TRBV30	NA	NA	TRBJ2-2	TGTGCCTGGAGTCGCGGCAGGGTTACCACCGGGGAGCTGTTTTTT	CAWSRGRVTTGELFF
TRBV11-2	NA	NA	TRBJ1-1	TGTGCCAGCAGCGAGCGGCGGGTGAACACTGAAGCTTTCTTT	CASSERRVNTEAFF
TRBV2	TRBD1	NA	TRBJ1-1	TGTGCCAATGCCCAAACAGGGGGCGTGGGAGCTTTCTTT	CANAQTGGVGAFF